Listed here are 2 T cell receptor beta chains from one sample, sequenced in a study of PD-1 blockade in classical Hodgkin lymphoma. Assay: immunoSEQ multiplex PCR; the TCRdb copy retains only in-frame clones and omits some. The repertoire holds about 30,000 clones, with approximately 94% as singletons. Time point of the sample: newly diagnosed, previously untreated cHL patient sample. Sequencing used peripheral blood mononuclear cells (PBMCs). These receptors all stem from a human donor with classical Hodgkin lymphoma.

This sequence joins TRBV11-2 and TRBJ1-1; D remains unclear. V was trimmed by 3 bases and J by 7 bases, leaving 15 bases between them. The CDR3 covers 14 residues. Germline V lookup: CDR1 SGHAT, CDR2 FQNNGV. The CDR3 loop reads CASSFGLRDVEAFF. DNA of the CDR3: TGTGCCAGCAGCTTTGGACTTCGGGATGTTGAAGCTTTCTTT.

This sequence joins TRBV11-2 and TRBJ1-1; no reliable D call. V was clipped by 1 base and J by 3 bases, with 6 bases between them. The CDR3 contains 13 residues. CDR1 is SGHAT, CDR2 FQNNGV, per germline. Here the CDR3 reads CASSLVLDTEAFF. CDR3 sequence (DNA): TGTGCCAGCAGCTTAGTTCTAGACACTGAAGCTTTCTTT.